This TCR beta chain is from a study of patients and donors after allogeneic stem cell transplantation. V gave up 5 bases and J gave up 6 bases, with 22 bases separating them. The CDR3 sequence is 16 residues long. CDR1 and CDR2 from the germline V gene are LNHNV and YYDKDF (reference sequence). From the RT-PCR reads, TCRdb called clonotypes with MiXCR, one entry per CDR3 protein. The table shows more than 25,000 distinct CDR3 sequences, with roughly 8% occurring only once. Sequenced sample: blood, either unsorted or a sorted T cell fraction (not recorded which). The rearrangement uses TRBV15 and TRBJ1-1; tentative D call: TRBD1 (6 bases). This receptor was taken from a human donor who was either an allogeneic HSCT recipient or a stem cell or donor lymphocyte infusion donor (not recorded which). It is not recorded whose cells these are; they may come from a transplant donor. The CDR3 region has the DNA TGTGCCACCAGCGGACGGACGGACGGGGGGCGCGCTGAAGCTTTCTTT. This gives the protein CATSGRTDGGRAEAFF.